This T cell receptor (beta chain) is drawn from a study of prognosis after radiotherapy for stage I lung cancer (dated by TCRdb to 2020 to 2022). Background for the entire study: Between April 2018 and early 2019, approximately 20 stage I NSCLC patients were enrolled in Nanjing, China. The cohort was made up of about twelve men and about 6 women, with a median age of roughly 79 years and an age range of roughly 50 to 95 years. Every patient was deemed medically inoperable, approximately eleven because of comorbidities and over five because they refused surgery. Peripheral blood TCR beta repertoires were profiled in stage I NSCLC patients before and after stereotactic body radiotherapy, and the study then linked these repertoires to distant failure. Four of the 19 patients developed distant metastases after SBRT, at a median of around seven months; the other 15 showed no significant progression. Roughly 14 of the patients presented with newly diagnosed primary stage I lung tumors; four to six had oligometastatic NSCLC following surgical resection of the primary tumor. The study sequenced approximately 40 blood samples from 19 patients, one before and one after SBRT per patient. Image-guided IMRT or VMAT was used to deliver SBRT in 3 to 5 fractions at a biologically effective dose of at least 100 Gy. Tumor histology was squamous cell carcinoma in about 7 patients and adenocarcinoma in under 15. SBRT was not combined with any concurrent therapy in any patient. Here is what the overall study found, with its caveats: TRBV and TRBJ usage frequencies reportedly differed by metastasis status, in two V genes at baseline and in fewer than ten V and two J genes after SBRT. Post-SBRT Shannon entropy and its change from baseline were lower in patients who developed distant metastases; baseline Shannon entropy was not associated with metastases. Tumor specificity of expanded TCR clones was not determined. No adjustment for multiple comparisons was applied to any of the reported P values. A decrease in unique TCR clone counts was observed after SBRT (median approximately 10,000 before versus roughly 6,900 after; Wilcoxon paired P=0.011). Limitations of the study included a small cohort and short follow-up, and the study findings need independent validation.

All patients had node-negative disease on CT and PET/CT, and none had a history of other malignancies or had previously received chemotherapy or radiotherapy. At each of two time points, roughly 6.5 milliliters of peripheral venous blood were collected in EDTA tubes. PBMCs were isolated by Ficoll-Paque Plus density-gradient centrifugation. Right after collection, samples were kept at -80 degrees C until analysis. The CDR3 covers 18 residues, taking in both the cysteine and the phenylalanine. Left in the record is the CDR3 DNA by itself, 54 bases read in frame from the first base. Deletion took 5 bases off V and 3 bases off J, with a span of 26 bases between the germline ends. Reading the germline V gene gives CDR1 MDHEN and CDR2 SYDVKM. The TCR beta CDR3 region was amplified from genomic DNA by two rounds of multiplex PCR. The first PCR round used primers specific to each TRBV and TRBJ gene, with sequences filed in Chinese patent CN105087789A. Universal primers were used in the second round of PCR. The Roche High Pure PCR Template Preparation Kit was used to extract genomic DNA from the frozen PBMCs. Paired-end sequencing with 151 bp reads was performed on the libraries using an Illumina HiSeq 3000. On the study's bioinformatics: Raw reads lacking the multiplex PCR primer sequences were removed with CutAdapt. High-quality paired reads were merged into contigs with PEAR. By alignment to reference sequences, MiXCR assigned TRB V, D and J gene segments to each contig. CDR3 sequences were clustered by base quality and sequence similarity to remove sequencing errors. Diversity was calculated as Shannon entropy divided by the natural log of the number of productive TCR sequences. One minus Shannon entropy divided by the natural log of the number of unique clonotypes was used as the definition of clonality. Using the Youden index from ROC curves, the researchers picked the repertoire-metric cut-offs for progression-free survival, and all analyses were carried out in R 3.5.3. The public sequencing data were trimmed at Q25 with fastp and processed into clonotypes with MiXCR by TCRdb, which kept only in-frame beta chains. All rows with the same CDR3 protein become a single entry with the most common DNA and genes. The V and J calls here are based on TCRdb, not the publication. The sample data list 13,000 to 15,000 distinct CDR3 sequences, and about 50% of these were observed just once. The ten biggest clones cover around 38% of the sample.

This clonotype has a count of ten or more. It lacks a known antigen. The sample holds no much larger clone one base away, and base qualities are not on file. The sample in question was PBMCs, obtained before or after stereotactic body radiation therapy (not recorded which). This chain is built from TRBV28 and TRBJ2-7; TRBD1 might be the D gene, on 6 matching bases. The receptor was isolated from a donor aged 50 or older with non-small cell lung cancer. The DNA reads as follows: TGTGCCAGCAGTACACCTTGGACAGCCAACCTTCAGAGCTACGAGCAGTACTTC. Protein translation: CASSTPWTANLQSYEQYF.